This T cell receptor beta chain was sequenced during a study of blood T cell repertoires in COVID-19. CDR1 and CDR2 from the germline V gene are LGHNA and YNFKEQ. This CDR3 has 16 amino acids. The junction had 5 bases not matched to a gene; V was cut back by 1 base and J by 3 bases. Original processing methods: Researchers report that nucleated cell counts were estimated from reference gene primer amplification. Data came from immunoSEQ multiplex PCR; TCRdb stores just in-frame clones and leaves some out. V and J calls and clone size come straight from that table; D and trimming were deduced from the DNA. The sample consists of about 270,000 clones, under 90% of them appearing once.

Sequencing was done on a sample of peripheral blood. This TCR was sampled from a woman younger than 35 with acute or convalescent COVID-19. The J gene is TRBJ2-5, the V gene TRBV4-2; the match to TRBD1 covers 10 bases. The CDR3, as DNA: TGTGCCAGCAGCCAAGCTCTCGGGACAGGGGAAGAGACCCAGTACTTC. Amino acid sequence: CASSQALGTGEETQYF.